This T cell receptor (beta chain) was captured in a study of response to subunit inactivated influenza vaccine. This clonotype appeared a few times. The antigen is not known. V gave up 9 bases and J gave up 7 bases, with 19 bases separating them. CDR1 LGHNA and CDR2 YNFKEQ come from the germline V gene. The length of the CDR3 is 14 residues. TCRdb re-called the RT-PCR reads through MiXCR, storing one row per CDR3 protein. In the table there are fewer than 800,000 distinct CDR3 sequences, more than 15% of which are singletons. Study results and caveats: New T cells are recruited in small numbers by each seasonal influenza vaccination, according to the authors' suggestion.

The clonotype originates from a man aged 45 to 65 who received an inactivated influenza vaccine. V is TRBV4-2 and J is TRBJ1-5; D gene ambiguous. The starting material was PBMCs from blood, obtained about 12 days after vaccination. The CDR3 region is CASGSLGSRQPQHF. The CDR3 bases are TGTGCCAGTGGGAGTCTGGGCTCTAGACAGCCCCAGCATTTT.